This TCR beta chain is from a study of cytomegalovirus exposure and HLA in healthy donors. Whole-study context: The study's early data release held roughly 91 million unique TCRs from HLA-typed donors.

About this clone: The target antigen is unknown.

General observations from the study: There was a cluster of highly shared sequence variants that was likely a sequencing artifact. It was assumed in the presence/absence analyses that sequencing depth was roughly uniform across donors.

Germline CDR1 and CDR2: SGHRS and YFSETQ. CDR3 length equals 14 residues. Trimming removed 3 bases from V and 3 bases from J; junction bases left unmatched: 2. 13 Jbeta primers and 60 Vbeta primers were used for the PCR. Profiling relied on immunoSEQ multiplex PCR, and the TCRdb table lists in-frame clones only, not all of them. The sample lists over 120,000 clones, roughly 70% seen once, with 2% to 2.5% in the top ten. The receptor was derived from a woman in her fifties or sixties in good health and CMV-seropositive. Input material: PBMCs. This rearrangement joins TRBV5-1 to TRBJ1-4; 7 bases fit TRBD1. CDR3 DNA: TGCGCCAGCAGCTGGACAGGTGCTAATGAAAAACTGTTTTTT. Translating it yields CASSWTGANEKLFF.